The sample holds many counts of the clone carrying this TCR beta chain. Antigen unknown. This entry is derived from a study of identical twins. The CDR3 is 12 amino acids. Germline CDR1 reads SEHNR; CDR2 reads FQNEAQ (reference sequence). V lost 4 bases and J lost 4, with 8 bases in between. Unique molecular identifiers were present on the cDNA, and a universal primer site came from template switching. TCRdb used MiXCR to reprocess the 5' RACE reads, holding one entry per CDR3 protein. This sample carries 540,000 or so distinct CDR3 sequences, about 22% of them seen once, and the ten largest clones take approximately 0.52%. General study points: Whereas memory repertoires showed no such difference, abundant cord blood beta clonotypes carried fewer insertions.

This same sample was also taken into another study, of yellow fever vaccine responses in identical twins.

This receptor was taken from a woman in her late teens or twenties in good health. Material for sequencing was CD4+ T cells sorted from blood. The rearrangement joins TRBV7-9 to TRBJ2-7; D is uncertain. The CDR3 DNA is TGTGCCAGCAGCTACAACGGTTACGAGCAGTACTTC. This translates into CASSYNGYEQYF.